What follows are 24 T cell receptor beta chains derived from one specimen sequenced in a study of CD8+CD57+ T cells in acquired aplastic anemia. Patients chosen for sequencing had shown CD8+CD57+ cell expansion by flow cytometry. TCR beta VDJ and CDR3 were profiled, and genomic DNA was the template. Via MiXCR, TCRdb re-called the reads, giving one row per CDR3 protein. The repertoire includes about 180,000 distinct CDR3 sequences, around 60% of them detected once, and roughly 46% sits in the top ten. What was sequenced was sorted CD4+, CD8+, or CD8+CD57+ T cells (not recorded which) from PBMCs. Receptor source: a human donor with aplastic anemia.

This clonotype was counted many times. The chain joins TRBV19 to TRBJ2-3; D not resolved. Germline V gene data show CDR1 as LNHDA and CDR2 as SQIVND (reference sequence). This CDR3 spans 15 amino acids. The V end lost 3 bases, the J end lost 4 bases, and 14 bases lay between the germline ends. The CDR3 DNA reads as TGTGCCAGTAGTATCTTCAGAAACACCCCAGATACGCAGTATTTT. It specifies CASSIFRNTPDTQYF. The whole variable domain, remainder taken from reference TRBV19 and TRBJ2-3, is DGGITQSPKYLFRKEGQNVTLSCEQNLNHDAMYWYRQDPGQGLRLIYYSQIVNDFQKGDIAEGYSVSREKKESFPLTVTSAQKNPTAFYLCASSIFRNTPDTQYFGPGTRLTVL.

This CDR3 is CASSLEGRQNYNSPLHF. The DNA of the CDR3 is TGTGCCAGCAGCTTAGAGGGACGTCAAAACTATAATTCACCCCTCCACTTT. The chain carries TRBV7-8 and TRBJ1-6, with D maybe TRBD1 (5 bases). Germline V gives CDR1 SGHVS, CDR2 FQNEAQ. V lost 1 base and J lost 3, with 13 bases in between. The CDR3 runs to 17 residues. The whole variable domain, filled in from reference TRBV7-8 and TRBJ1-6, reads GAGVSQSPRYKVAKRGQDVALRCDPISGHVSLFWYQQALGQGPEFLTYFQNEAQLDKSGLPSDRFFAERPEGSVSTLKIQRTQQEDSAVYLCASSLEGRQNYNSPLHFGNGTRLTVT.

The chain has TRBV7-6 and TRBJ2-1; no reliable D call. Germline V CDR1 and CDR2: SGHVS, FNYEAQ. The CDR3 length is 13 residues. Trimming left V 5 bases short and J 6 bases short, with 11 bases between. The CDR3 DNA follows: TGTGCCAGCAGCCCATACATGACCAATGAGCAGTTCTTC. Protein: CASSPYMTNEQFF.

This chain joins TRBV29-1 and TRBJ1-4; possibly TRBD1 for D (5 bases). Germline CDR1 SQVTM, CDR2 ANQGSEA. V lost 3 bases and J 5 bases, leaving 10 bases between the germline ends. The CDR3 covers 13 residues. The CDR3 nucleotides are TGCAGCGTTGATTCGGGGGAAAATGAAAAACTGTTTTTT. Translation gives CSVDSGENEKLFF.

This clonotype was detected only a few times. The junction departs from germline at one end; a sequencing error may be responsible. V and J are TRBV5-1 and TRBJ2-7; tentatively, D is TRBD1 (6 bases). Germline CDR1 is SGHRS and CDR2 is YFSETQ. The CDR3 spans 13 residues. CDR3 sequence reads: CASSLDRSYEQYF. CDR3 sequence (DNA): TGTGCCAGCAGTCTCGACAGGTCCTACGAGCAGTACTTC.

This clonotype was detected only a few times. V is TRBV2 and J is TRBJ1-6; D is ambiguous. V lost 6 bases to trimming and J lost 6 bases, with 18 bases between them. In germline, CDR1 is SNHLY, CDR2 FYNNEI. This CDR3 spans 16 amino acids. Written as DNA, the CDR3 is TGTGCCAGCAGCGAACCGGCAGTTTTTCCTAATTCACCCCTCCACTTT. Translating gives CASSEPAVFPNSPLHF.

This clonotype was observed a handful of times. The J gene is TRBJ2-7, the V gene TRBV24-1; TRBD1 agrees at 9 bases. Losses at the gene ends were 5 bases for V and 1 base for J; bases not matched to a gene: 8. CDR1 is KGHDR, CDR2 SFDVKD, per germline. This CDR3 spans 16 amino acids. The DNA for the CDR3 is TGTGCCACCAGTGCCCCGGGACAGGGCCAGTCCTACGAGCAGTACTTC. Translating it yields CATSAPGQGQSYEQYF.

This chain uses TRBV5-1 with TRBJ1-3, with D unclear. The CDR3 has 16 amino acids. Germline values: CDR1 SGHRS, CDR2 YFSETQ. Trimming stripped 0 bases from V and 4 bases from J, with 14 bases between. CDR3 loop: CASSLGNTAQGNTIYF. CDR3 nucleotides: TGCGCCAGCAGCTTGGGAAACACTGCGCAAGGAAACACCATATATTTT.

This clonotype was seen a few times. The rearrangement joins TRBV20-1 to TRBJ1-1; D unclear. Trimming pared 6 bases from V and 6 bases from J, leaving 5 bases between. Germline CDR1 and CDR2: DFQATT and SNEGSKA (reference sequence). The CDR3 sequence is 9 residues long. DNA of the CDR3: TGCAGTGCACGGCCTGAAGCTTTCTTT. This codes for CSARPEAFF.

Turning to this clonotype: The DNA is omitted, as the CDR3 cannot be located on it reliably, and the CDR3 follows TCRdb's listing. The chain joins TRBV7-8 to TRBJ2-1; no DNA check was done on the table's D call, TRBD1. The CDR3 has 23 amino acids, counting both end residues. Germline V lookup: CDR1 SGHVS, CDR2 FQNEAQ. The CDR3 sequence is CASSFYICSARDLAGADLNEQFF.

The CDR3 is CASGLEGNRGDTIYF. The CDR3 DNA reads as TGTGCTAGTGGTTTGGAGGGAAACAGGGGTGACACCATATATTTT. This chain links TRBV12-3 or TRBV12-4 with TRBJ1-3, with 7 nucleotides matching TRBD1. This CDR3 region has 15 residues.

The V call is TRBV20-1, the J call TRBJ2-3; D remains ambiguous. The CDR3 is 11 amino acids. Germline V gene lookup returns CDR1 DFQATT and CDR2 SNEGSKA (reference sequence). V lost 8 bases and J 6 bases, leaving 12 bases between the germline ends. For the CDR3, the DNA is TGCAGTCTGGACCGCTTGGATACGCAGTATTTT. Translated, it gives CSLDRLDTQYF.

V usage is TRBV2 and J usage is TRBJ2-3, with D perhaps TRBD1 or TRBD2 (5 bases each). CDR3 length equals 14 residues. Trimming left V 8 bases short and J 5 bases short, with 17 bases between. Germline V gene sequence: CDR1 SNHLY, CDR2 FYNNEI. The CDR3 region has the DNA TGTGCCAGCCTGGGACGGATGGGTATAGATACGCAGTATTTT. Protein: CASLGRMGIDTQYF. The entire variable domain, with the rest obtained from reference TRBV2 and TRBJ2-3, is as follows: EPEVTQTPSHQVTQMGQEVILRCVPISNHLYFYWYRQILGQKVEFLVSFYNNEISEKSEIFDDQFSVERPDGSNFTLKIRSTKLEDSAMYFCASLGRMGIDTQYFGPGTRLTVL.

This rearrangement joins TRBV29-1 to TRBJ2-2; unclear D gene. V was clipped by 7 bases and J by 7 bases, with 13 bases between them. Germline CDR1 reads SQVTM; CDR2 reads ANQGSEA. This CDR3 has 12 residues. The CDR3 bases are TGCAGCGGCTGGAGTGGGAACGGGGAGCTGTTTTTT. Amino acids: CSGWSGNGELFF.

The rearrangement uses TRBV7-9 and TRBJ2-3; D may be TRBD1 or TRBD2 (6 bases each). The V and J ends lost 5 bases and 3 bases respectively, with 15 bases between them. The CDR3 totals 15 residues. The V gene's germline CDR1 is SEHNR and CDR2 FQNEAQ (reference sequence). The CDR3 region is CASSEGGMWTDTQYF. The CDR3 DNA is TGTGCCAGCAGCGAAGGGGGGATGTGGACAGATACGCAGTATTTT.

This clonotype was seen a single time. The chain combines TRBV2 with TRBJ2-5; 8 bases are shared with TRBD1. The V gene's germline CDR1 is SNHLY and CDR2 FYNNEI. The CDR3 spans 15 residues. V lost 4 bases, J lost 4 bases, and 8 bases stayed unmatched. The CDR3 reads CASSAGTGMRETQYF. The CDR3 coding sequence is TGTGCCAGCAGTGCCGGGACAGGTATGCGAGAGACCCAGTACTTC.

This chain joins TRBV25-1 and TRBJ2-2, with TRBD1 identical over 7 bases. Germline V gene lookup returns CDR1 MGHDK and CDR2 SYGVNS. The CDR3 has 16 amino acids. Trimming cost V 3 bases and J 6 bases; bases outside gene matches: 10. The CDR3 DNA reads as TGTGCCAGCAGTGACCCAAGACAGGGCCCGGCCGGGGAGCTGTTTTTT. Translation: CASSDPRQGPAGELFF.

This chain uses TRBV2 with TRBJ2-5, with 11 bases identical to TRBD1. In germline, CDR1 is SNHLY, CDR2 FYNNEI. Losses at the gene ends were 8 bases for V and 5 bases for J; bases not matched to a gene: 10. The CDR3 sequence is 15 residues long. The CDR3 protein is CASLPWDRGSETQYF. CDR3 nucleotides: TGTGCCAGCCTCCCCTGGGACAGGGGGTCGGAGACCCAGTACTTC.

Only one count was recorded for this clonotype. The chain links TRBV25-1 to TRBJ2-1; TRBD1 is a possible D gene (6 bases). The CDR3 runs to 11 residues. V lost 7 bases, J lost 8 bases, and 9 bases lay in between. The germline gives CDR1 MGHDK, CDR2 SYGVNS. CDR3 region: CASNNRDEQFF. CDR3 DNA sequence: TGTGCCAGCAATAACAGGGATGAGCAGTTCTTC.

The genes are TRBV2 and TRBJ1-5; unclear D gene. V lost 7 bases and J lost 3, with 10 bases in between. This CDR3 contains 13 residues. The V gene's germline CDR1 is SNHLY and CDR2 FYNNEI. The CDR3 bases are TGTGCCAGCAAGGTAGGACTCAATCAGCCCCAGCATTTT. It encodes CASKVGLNQPQHF.

The count of this clonotype is one. V is TRBV24-1 and J is TRBJ1-5, with D tentatively TRBD1 (6 bases). The V gene lost 3 bases and the J gene lost 6 bases, with 11 bases spanning the gap. The germline V gene has CDR1 KGHDR and CDR2 SFDVKD. The CDR3 totals 14 residues. The chain's CDR3 is CATSDPTGIQPQHF. CDR3 bases: TGTGCCACCAGTGATCCCACAGGGATTCAGCCCCAGCATTTT.

The chain links TRBV7-9 to TRBJ2-7; D might be TRBD2 (5 bases). CDR1 SEHNR and CDR2 FQNEAQ come from the germline V gene (reference sequence). The CDR3 has 14 residues. The V and J ends lost 4 bases and 0 bases respectively, with 10 bases between them. The CDR3 DNA reads as TGTGCCAGCAGCTCCCTTACTAGCTCCTACGAGCAGTACTTC. This sequence encodes CASSSLTSSYEQYF. The variable domain in full, completed from reference TRBV7-9 and TRBJ2-7, reads DTGVSQNPRHKITKRGQNVTFRCDPISEHNRLYWYRQTLGQGPEFLTYFQNEAQLEKSRLLSDRFSAERPKGSFSTLEIQRTEQGDSAMYLCASSSLTSSYEQYFGPGTRLTVT.

V and J are TRBV7-2 and TRBJ2-2; D remains unclear. V was shortened by 5 bases and J by 0 bases, with 13 bases between the two germline ends. Germline CDR1 and CDR2: SGHTA and FQGNSA. CDR3 size: 16 residues. The CDR3 is CASSRSGPTNTGELFF. CDR3 coding DNA: TGTGCCAGCAGCCGCTCCGGGCCTACGAACACCGGGGAGCTGTTTTTT. The variable domain in full, completed from reference TRBV7-2 and TRBJ2-2, reads GAGVSQSPSNKVTEKGKDVELRCDPISGHTALYWYRQSLGQGLEFLIYFQGNSAPDKSGLPSDRFSAERTGGSVSTLTIQRTQQEDSAVYLCASSRSGPTNTGELFFGEGSRLTVL.

The V call is TRBV7-2, the J call TRBJ2-7; unclear D gene. The CDR3 is 14 residues long. Germline lookup yields CDR1 SGHTA and CDR2 FQGNSA. V was pared by 5 bases and J by 2 bases, with 13 bases between. The CDR3 sequence: CASSLPDGPYEQYF. For the CDR3, the DNA is TGTGCCAGCAGCCTTCCCGACGGGCCCTACGAGCAGTACTTC.